This TCR beta chain was sequenced during a study of blood T cell repertoires in COVID-19 (dated by TCRdb to the early 2020s). Regarding the research as a whole: For ImmuneRACE Cohort 3, a participant was defined as recovered based on two consecutive negative NP/OP PCR tests, clearance by a healthcare professional, or resolution of symptoms. Where available, HLA class I and class II types were taken from metadata supplied by the sample provider and were not determined by assay-based typing. Samples were obtained from the ongoing ImmuneRACE study (first 160 participants) and from about 1,300 subjects provided by 6 global collaborators. The prospective study material was composed of cDNA or gDNA derived from T cells, B-cell-depleted T cells, or PBMCs. Deeply sampled blood TCRbeta repertoires from subjects exposed to, actively infected with, or recovered from COVID-19 were included in the dataset. The repertoires were released in a freely available public database intended as a resource for research on the immune response to SARS-CoV-2. The sample metadata nearly always contained a de-identified subject ID, COVID-19 status, age in years and sex. Samples covering the acute and convalescent phases of COVID-19 were provided by collaborators in the United States, Italy and Spain.

TCRbeta CDR3 regions were amplified from genomic DNA by means of the immunoSEQ Assay, a bias-controlled multiplex PCR. Turning to the authors' computational methods: Nucleated cell counts per sample were estimated from amplification of reference gene primers within the assay. To quantify the absolute abundance of each unique TCRbeta CDR3 rearrangement, sequence reads were collapsed and filtered. Productive Simpson clonality was computed per sample as the square root of Simpson's diversity index over productive rearrangements. TCRdb re-hosts the immuneACCESS table, in-frame sequences only. Its copies lack some clones; in the studies checked, an unresolved V gene accounts for under half of them, and the cause for the rest is not known. That table supplies the V and J calls and clone size; D and trimming were determined from the DNA. The sample contains some 180,000 clones, around 79% of them found a single time. Over 15% of the sample lies in the top ten.

The full study reports these points: How much clinical and demographic metadata was included differed by source and by participant, and the metadata was provided uncurated.

Enrolling through a virtual design, the prospective study's participants ranged in age from roughly 18 to 95 years and lived across about two dozen United States geographic areas. In the prospective study, cohorts were assigned on the basis of participant-reported clinical history obtained from a screening survey and a study questionnaire. In the prospective study, whole blood, serum and a nasopharyngeal or oropharyngeal swab were collected from each participant by mobile phlebotomists. Additional blood draws and questionnaires over an approximately 2-month period could optionally be provided by prospective study participants. Before DNA extraction, blood samples from the prospective study were shipped at room temperature or frozen. A note on this clone: The antigen it recognizes is unknown. No much larger clone exists at a distance of one base, and base qualities are not known.

The sequencing input was PBMCs or T cells enriched from blood (not recorded which). The clonotype originates from a woman in her sixties or seventies in a cohort exposed to, infected with or recovered from COVID-19 (not recorded which).

The CDR3 in this case is CATAEGGIETQYF. The DNA sequence reads TGTGCCACCGCGGAGGGAGGCATAGAGACCCAGTACTTC. The chain is encoded by TRBV24-1 joined to TRBJ2-5; possibly the D gene is TRBD2, per 6 matching bases. Trimming at the junction amounts to 9 bases on V and 4 bases on J, and the germline ends lie 14 bases apart. The cysteine opens and the phenylalanine closes a CDR3 of 13 amino acids. Of the read, only the CDR3 DNA is kept; its 39 bases are in frame from base 1. Sequences KGHDR (CDR1) and SFDVKD (CDR2) are obtained from the germline V gene.